Listed below are T cell receptor beta chains from one sample, sequenced in a study of CD8 T cells in ankylosing spondylitis. TCRdb reprocessed the 5' RACE reads via MiXCR and lists one record per CDR3 protein. The table has more than 600,000 distinct CDR3 sequences, under 20% seen once. What was sequenced was blood, either unsorted or a sorted T cell fraction (not recorded which). The source is a male donor with ankylosing spondylitis. CDR3s include the opening cysteine and the closing phenylalanine or tryptophan. The D gene is left open where the match is weak. Clone size is shown for a subset of rows, as once, few, many or a class of expanded clone.

>many|TRBJ1-4|TRBD1|TRBV4-2|14
CASSQPGQSEKLFF
TGTGCCAGCAGCCAACCGGGACAGAGTGAAAAACTGTTTTTT
>.|TRBJ1-2|.|TRBV24-1|13
CATSDSSENGYTF
TGTGCCACCAGTGATTCCAGTGAGAATGGCTACACCTTC
>.|TRBJ1-1|.|TRBV7-2|15
CASSFGGLLNTEAFF
TGTGCCAGCAGCTTTGGTGGACTGTTGAACACTGAAGCTTTCTTT
>.|TRBJ2-4|.|TRBV29-1|14
CSVQTDLAKNIQYF
TGCAGCGTTCAGACAGACCTAGCCAAAAACATTCAGTACTTC
>few|TRBJ2-1|TRBD2|TRBV20-1|17
CSARKTSGGSSYNEQFF
TGCAGTGCTAGGAAGACTAGCGGGGGTAGCTCCTACAATGAGCAGTTCTTC
>.|TRBJ2-3|.|TRBV28|18
CASSPTGKTFPSTDTQYF
TGTGCCAGCAGTCCAACGGGGAAAACCTTCCCTAGCACAGATACGCAGTATTTT
>.|TRBJ1-5|TRBD1|TRBV4-2|15
CASSQDQGDIQPQHF
TGTGCCAGCAGCCAAGACCAGGGGGATATTCAGCCCCAGCATTTT
>.|TRBJ2-1|TRBD1|TRBV7-6|16
CASSAAGGTAANEQFF
TGTGCCAGCAGCGCAGCCGGTGGGACAGCTGCGAATGAGCAGTTCTTC
>.|TRBJ1-1|.|TRBV9|14
CASSVAAENTEAFF
TGTGCCAGCAGCGTAGCTGCTGAAAACACTGAAGCTTTCTTT
>.|TRBJ1-1|.|TRBV12-3/TRBV12-4|13
CASSLNSHREAFF
TGTGCCAGCAGTTTAAATAGCCACCGTGAAGCTTTCTTT
>once|TRBJ2-1|.|TRBV19|14
CASSIFGGNDEQFF
TGTGCCAGTAGTATTTTTGGGGGGAATGATGAGCAGTTCTTC
>.|TRBJ2-5|TRBD1|TRBV6-5|15
CASSYRDSVKETQYF
TGTGCCAGCAGTTACAGGGACAGTGTAAAGGAGACCCAGTACTTC
>few|TRBJ1-2|.|TRBV7-9|16
CASSLPILTPNYGYTF
TGTGCCAGCAGCTTACCTATTTTGACACCAAACTATGGCTACACCTTC
>many|TRBJ1-2|.|TRBV20-1|11
CSARPHYGYTF
TGCAGTGCTAGACCCCACTATGGCTACACCTTC
>few|TRBJ2-7|TRBD1|TRBV25-1|14
CASPGAGGTYEQYF
TGTGCCAGCCCCGGGGCAGGGGGTACCTACGAGCAGTACTTC
>many|TRBJ2-5|.|TRBV29-1|12
CSVSRGEETQYF
TGCAGCGTTTCGCGAGGAGAAGAGACCCAGTACTTC
>.|TRBJ2-7|TRBD1|TRBV20-1|16
CSAAPLDRATPHEQYF
TGCAGTGCCGCTCCACTGGACAGGGCTACTCCCCACGAGCAGTACTTC
>many|TRBJ2-2|.|TRBV5-1|14
CASSLQANTGELFF
TGCGCCAGCAGCCTCCAAGCTAACACCGGGGAGCTGTTTTTT
>.|TRBJ1-2|.|TRBV10-3|15
CATLQPGPLNYGYTF
TGTGCCACCCTGCAGCCGGGACCTCTTAACTATGGCTACACCTTC
>.|TRBJ1-1|.|TRBV28|15
CASSTPGRVNTEAFF
TGTGCCAGCAGTACTCCTGGACGGGTGAACACTGAAGCTTTCTTT
>.|TRBJ1-1|.|TRBV30|11
CAWSATVEAFF
TGTGCCTGGAGTGCGACGGTTGAAGCTTTCTTT
>few|TRBJ2-3|.|TRBV7-2|15
CASSLGYQITDTQYF
TGTGCCAGCAGCTTAGGCTACCAGATCACAGATACGCAGTATTTT
>.|TRBJ2-2|.|TRBV6-5|12
CASLQGNGELFF
TGTGCCAGCCTCCAGGGCAACGGGGAGCTGTTTTTT
>.|TRBJ1-1|.|TRBV3-1|15
CASSHFGRMNTEAFF
TGTGCCAGCAGCCATTTCGGACGCATGAACACTGAAGCTTTCTTT
>.|TRBJ2-7|TRBD2|TRBV20-1|14
CSAKSLAGTYEQYF
TGCAGTGCTAAATCGCTAGCGGGCACCTACGAGCAGTACTTC
>few|TRBJ1-5|.|TRBV27|13
CASSFQSNQPQHF
TGTGCCAGCAGTTTTCAGTCCAATCAGCCCCAGCATTTT
>.|TRBJ1-2|TRBD1|TRBV12-3/TRBV12-4|17
CASSPIPGQGAGYGYTF
TGTGCCAGCAGTCCTATCCCGGGACAGGGGGCGGGCTATGGCTACACCTTC
>.|TRBJ2-3|.|TRBV3-1|15
CASSQVGLNTDTQYF
TGTGCCAGCAGCCAAGTTGGATTAAACACAGATACGCAGTATTTT
>.|TRBJ1-2|.|TRBV11-2|14
CASSPNTDLGGYTF
TGTGCCAGCAGCCCTAATACGGACCTGGGTGGCTACACCTTC
>few|TRBJ2-1|.|TRBV4-1|15
CASSQVGQAYNEQFF
TGCGCCAGCAGCCAAGTAGGGCAGGCTTACAATGAGCAGTTCTTC
>.|TRBJ2-3|.|TRBV19|17
CASSAASLTPFTDTQYF
TGTGCCAGTAGTGCGGCGTCCCTGACTCCTTTCACAGATACGCAGTATTTT
>few|TRBJ2-6|.|TRBV5-6|13
CASSSDGANVLTF
TGTGCCAGCAGCTCCGATGGGGCCAACGTCCTGACTTTC
>.|TRBJ2-2|.|TRBV6-1|14
CASSELQGSGEPFF
TGTGCCAGCAGTGAATTACAGGGGAGCGGGGAGCCGTTTTTT
>few|TRBJ2-1|TRBD2|TRBV12-3/TRBV12-4|16
CASSRQGLAAYNEQFF
TGTGCCAGCAGCCGTCAGGGACTAGCGGCCTACAATGAGCAGTTCTTC
>few|TRBJ1-1|.|TRBV4-1|14
CASSQEDMNTEAFF
TGCGCCAGCAGCCAAGAGGACATGAACACTGAAGCTTTCTTT
>few|TRBJ1-6|.|TRBV2|16
CASSEVARGLNSPLHF
TGTGCCAGCAGTGAGGTTGCCAGAGGCCTTAATTCACCCCTCCACTTT
>few|TRBJ2-1|.|TRBV12-3/TRBV12-4|16
CASSLTGTPRGDEQFF
TGTGCCAGCAGCCTGACCGGGACACCCCGCGGGGATGAGCAGTTCTTC
>few|TRBJ2-7|.|TRBV6-1|13
CASRISPDLEQYF
TGTGCCAGCAGGATTAGCCCAGACCTCGAGCAGTACTTC
>.|TRBJ1-2|TRBD1|TRBV16|16
CASSQSRTGEEYGYTF
TGTGCCAGCAGCCAATCAAGGACAGGGGAGGAGTATGGCTACACCTTC
>few|TRBJ2-3|TRBD2|TRBV12-3/TRBV12-4|16
CASSPRLAGFTDTQYF
TGTGCCAGCAGCCCAAGACTAGCGGGATTCACAGATACGCAGTATTTT
>.|TRBJ2-7|TRBD2|TRBV18|15
CASSPRTSFPHEQYF
TGTGCCAGCTCACCAAGGACTAGCTTCCCCCACGAGCAGTACTTC
>.|TRBJ2-3|.|TRBV20-1|17
CSARGRLAGIRTDTQYF
TGCAGTGCTAGAGGGCGGCTAGCAGGGATTAGGACAGATACGCAGTATTTT
>.|TRBJ2-1|TRBD1|TRBV11-2|15
CASSYSGTDDNEQFF
TGTGCCAGCAGTTATTCCGGGACAGATGACAATGAGCAGTTCTTC
>many|TRBJ2-7|TRBD1|TRBV12-3/TRBV12-4|14
CASSSSGQGYEQYF
TGTGCCAGCAGTTCCTCGGGACAGGGTTACGAGCAGTACTTC
>few|TRBJ1-1|.|TRBV4-1|13
CASSQPGLREAFF
TGCGCCAGCAGCCAGCCGGGGCTTAGAGAAGCTTTCTTT
>.|TRBJ1-2|.|TRBV24-1|14
CATSDLGQGYGYTF
TGTGCCACCAGTGATTTGGGGCAGGGCTATGGCTACACCTTC
>few|TRBJ1-2|.|TRBV5-5|14
CASSLEAGAGGYTF
TGTGCCAGCAGCTTGGAGGCGGGAGCTGGAGGCTACACCTTC
>.|TRBJ2-7|TRBD2|TRBV7-6|16
CASSLRTGGPLYEQYF
TGTGCCAGCAGCTTAAGGACGGGAGGGCCGCTCTACGAGCAGTACTTC
>.|TRBJ2-3|.|TRBV14|16
CASSQDGFPSTDTQYF
TGTGCCAGCAGCCAAGACGGTTTTCCTAGCACAGATACGCAGTATTTT
>few|TRBJ2-1|.|TRBV12-3/TRBV12-4|19
CASSLRWARTKSSYNEQFF
TGTGCCAGCAGTTTGAGGTGGGCTAGGACGAAGAGCTCCTACAATGAGCAGTTCTTC
>.|TRBJ1-1|TRBD1|TRBV10-2|14
CASRPTGDGTEAFF
TGCGCCAGCAGACCGACAGGGGATGGCACTGAAGCTTTCTTT
>.|TRBJ2-2|.|TRBV7-9|16
CASSAPGGNNTGELFF
TGTGCCAGCAGCGCCCCGGGGGGCAACAACACCGGGGAGCTGTTTTTT
>few|TRBJ2-1|.|TRBV7-6|15
CASSLAHSSYNEQFF
TGTGCCAGCAGCTTAGCTCACAGCTCCTACAATGAGCAGTTCTTC
>many|TRBJ2-2|.|TRBV10-3|14
CAISESASSGELFF
TGTGCCATCAGTGAGTCTGCGAGTTCCGGGGAGCTGTTTTTT